These 24 T cell receptor beta chains share one sample of origin, sequenced in a study of control samples from healthy donors and cancer patients. Assay: immunoSEQ multiplex PCR; the TCRdb copy retains only in-frame clones and omits some. Of about 69,000 clones listed, about four fifths are singletons. The sequencing input was PBMCs. These TCRs come from a woman between 45 and 65 years old with lung cancer.

The CDR3, as DNA: TGCGCCAGCAGCGCTGCCGGGACAGCGAACACTGAAGCTTTCTTT. It codes for CASSAAGTANTEAFF. The genes are TRBV5-1 and TRBJ1-1; 7 nucleotides align to TRBD1. Losses at the gene ends were 4 bases for V and 1 base for J; bases not matched to a gene: 7. This CDR3 has 15 residues. Germline V gives CDR1 SGHRS, CDR2 YFSETQ.

A single count supports this clone. CDR3 nucleotide sequence: TGTGCCAGCAGCCAAGATAGGTCTAGCGGGGGCCAAGAGACCCAGTACTTC. Amino acids: CASSQDRSSGGQETQYF. This sequence joins TRBV3-1 (or the pseudogene TRBV3-2) and TRBJ2-5; 10 bases match TRBD2. Germline CDR1 is LGHDT and CDR2 is YNNKEL (reference sequence). This CDR3 is built from 17 residues. J gave up 1 base and V 0 bases, and 5 bases lay outside the gene matches.

The CDR3 sequence is CASSKQGGDTEAFF. The CDR3 DNA is TGTGCCAGCAGTAAACAGGGAGGGGACACTGAAGCTTTCTTT. V and J are TRBV6-5 and TRBJ1-1; perhaps TRBD1 as D (6 bases). V lost 5 bases, J lost 3 bases, and 13 bases lay in between. Per germline, CDR1 MNHEY and CDR2 SVGAGI. The CDR3 extends over 14 amino acids.

This chain links TRBV20-1 with TRBJ2-1; D uncertain. There are 11 residues in the CDR3. The ends were cut back, 0 bases at V and 5 bases at J, with 2 bases in the middle. Germline V gives CDR1 DFQATT, CDR2 SNEGSKA (reference sequence). Written as DNA, the CDR3 is TGCAGTGCTAGAGACAACAATGAGCAGTTCTTC. Its translation: CSARDNNEQFF.

The CDR3 region is CASSYPDRGEEKLFF. Here the CDR3 DNA reads TGTGCCAGCAGTTACCCCGACAGGGGTGAAGAAAAACTGTTTTTT. The chain couples TRBV6-2 or TRBV6-3 to TRBJ1-4; TRBD1 matches 8 bases. V dropped 2 bases and J dropped 8; count of bases not matched to a gene: 7. Germline assignment: CDR1 MNHEY and CDR2 SVGEGT. CDR3 length: 15 residues.

This rearrangement joins TRBV9 to TRBJ2-5; a possible D gene is TRBD1 (6 bases). The V gene lost 3 bases and the J gene lost 5 bases, with 23 bases spanning the gap. This CDR3 region has 17 residues. CDR1 is SGDLS and CDR2 is YYNGEE in the germline V gene. The CDR3 nucleotides read TGTGCCAGCAGCGCTAGGGGGATGGAATCCCCCTCGGAGACCCAGTACTTC. Translated: CASSARGMESPSETQYF.

The rearrangement joins TRBV7-9 to TRBJ1-2, with TRBD1 matching 9 bases. The J segment lost 6 bases and the V segment lost 4 bases, leaving 3 bases of the junction unmatched. The germline CDR1 and CDR2 sequences are SEHNR and FQNEAQ (reference sequence). This CDR3 has 13 residues. CDR3 protein: CASSSQGAHGYTF. CDR3 nucleotides: TGTGCCAGCAGCTCACAGGGGGCCCATGGCTACACCTTC. The full variable domain, rest sourced from reference TRBV7-9 and TRBJ1-2, is DTGVSQNPRHKITKRGQNVTFRCDPISEHNRLYWYRQTLGQGPEFLTYFQNEAQLEKSRLLSDRFSAERPKGSFSTLEIQRTEQGDSAMYLCASSSQGAHGYTFGSGTRLTVV.

The chain carries TRBV7-9 and TRBJ2-2; D may be TRBD1 or TRBD2 (5 bases each). CDR1 and CDR2 from the germline V gene are SEHNR and FQNEAQ (reference sequence). V gave up 1 base and J gave up 6 bases, with 6 bases separating them. The CDR3 is made up of 13 amino acids. The CDR3 DNA reads TGTGCCAGCAGCTTAGGAGGGGCCGGGGAGCTGTTTTTT. It is translated as CASSLGGAGELFF.

This chain uses TRBV5-1 with TRBJ2-5; the D gene is possibly TRBD1 (5 bases). Trimming cost V 1 base and J 2 bases, with 12 bases left between them. The germline V gene has CDR1 SGHRS and CDR2 YFSETQ. This CDR3 is 15 amino acids long. DNA for the CDR3: TGCGCCAGCAGCTTGTTCCAGGGTCGACAAGAGACCCAGTACTTC. Encoded protein: CASSLFQGRQETQYF. The variable domain in full, completed from reference TRBV5-1 and TRBJ2-5, reads KAGVTQTPRYLIKTRGQQVTLSCSPISGHRSVSWYQQTPGQGLQFLFEYFSETQRNKGNFPGRFSGRQFSNSRSEMNVSTLELGDSALYLCASSLFQGRQETQYFGPGTRLLVL.

The CDR3 spells CASRGTGASYEQYF. The DNA of the CDR3 is TGTGCCAGCAGGGGGACAGGGGCCTCCTACGAGCAGTACTTC. V usage is TRBV14 and J usage is TRBJ2-7, with TRBD1 matching 10 bases. CDR1 SGHDN and CDR2 FVKESK come from the germline V gene. V shed 6 bases, J shed 0 bases, and the junction held 2 bases outside the gene matches. This CDR3 spans 14 amino acids.

The chain links TRBV10-3 to TRBJ2-3, with 12 nucleotides matching TRBD2. Germline V CDR1 and CDR2: ENHRY, SYGVKD. Trimming removed 2 bases from V and 8 bases from J; junction bases left unmatched: 14. The CDR3 has 18 amino acids. The CDR3 region is CAISEGASGGGHSGTQYF. CDR3 nucleotide sequence: TGTGCCATCAGTGAGGGGGCTAGCGGGGGGGGGCATTCTGGTACGCAGTATTTT.

This chain links TRBV7-6 with TRBJ2-2, with D unclear. CDR1 and CDR2 from the germline V gene are SGHVS and FNYEAQ. Trimming took 1 base from V and 2 from J, leaving 8 bases between them. The CDR3 is made up of 15 amino acids. DNA for the CDR3: TGTGCCAGCAGCTTAGGAGAAGGAAACACCGGGGAGCTGTTTTTT. This sequence encodes CASSLGEGNTGELFF.

This sequence joins TRBV27 and TRBJ2-3; unclear D gene. V gave up 3 bases and J gave up 2 bases, with 9 bases separating them. The CDR3 is 14 amino acids. Germline CDR1 reads MNHEY; CDR2 reads SMNVEV (reference sequence). DNA of the CDR3: TGTGCCAGCAGTTTCGTACCCACCACAGATACGCAGTATTTT. Its protein is CASSFVPTTDTQYF.

This chain uses TRBV6-5 with TRBJ1-2, with D perhaps TRBD1 (6 bases). The CDR3 runs 15 residues. Germline CDR1 MNHEY, CDR2 SVGAGI. Trimming cost V 0 bases and J 4 bases, with 12 bases left between them. CDR3 protein: CASSYSYRAAYGYTF. As DNA, the CDR3 is TGTGCCAGCAGTTACTCGTACAGGGCTGCCTATGGCTACACCTTC.

This chain joins TRBV2 and TRBJ1-6; D is uncertain. From germline, CDR1 is SNHLY and CDR2 FYNNEI. The germline V and J ends were trimmed by 7 bases and 3 bases, with 10 bases remaining between them. This CDR3 is 14 amino acids long. As DNA, the CDR3 is TGTGCCAGCAAGATGGAGGACTATAATTCACCCCTCCACTTT. Residues: CASKMEDYNSPLHF. Complete variable domain (other parts from reference TRBV2 and TRBJ1-6): EPEVTQTPSHQVTQMGQEVILRCVPISNHLYFYWYRQILGQKVEFLVSFYNNEISEKSEIFDDQFSVERPDGSNFTLKIRSTKLEDSAMYFCASKMEDYNSPLHFGNGTRLTVT.

This clone was observed a single time. The J gene is TRBJ1-1, the V gene TRBV19, with D unresolved. The CDR3 totals 15 residues. V lost 9 bases to trimming and J lost 0 bases, with 17 bases between them. Germline loops: CDR1 LNHDA, CDR2 SQIVND (reference sequence). CDR3 loop: CASTDEGGVNTEAFF. The CDR3 coding sequence is TGTGCCAGCACGGACGAGGGCGGCGTGAACACTGAAGCTTTCTTT.

Only one count was recorded for this clone. The rearrangement joins TRBV7-2 to TRBJ1-1; tentatively, D is TRBD1 (5 bases). This CDR3 is built from 13 residues. Looked up from germline, CDR1 is SGHTA and CDR2 is FQGNSA. Deletions cut 5 bases from V and 1 base from J, with 8 bases between. CDR3 region: CASSADRNTEAFF. The CDR3 nucleotides read TGTGCCAGCAGCGCCGACAGGAACACTGAAGCTTTCTTT.

Comments on this clone: The germline gene is not matched at one end of the junction; a read error may be the cause. The sample carries other DNA sequences with the same CDR3. This rearrangement joins TRBV7-2 to TRBJ1-4, with 10 bases that match TRBD1. The CDR3 has 16 amino acids. Germline loops: CDR1 SGHTA, CDR2 FQGNSA. The CDR3, as DNA: TGCGCCAGCAGCTTAGCGCGGACAGGGGGGAGTGAAAAACTGTTTTTT. Protein sequence: CASSLARTGGSEKLFF. Full variable domain (rest looked up from reference TRBV7-2 and TRBJ1-4): GAGVSQSPSNKVTEKGKDVELRCDPISGHTALYWYRQSLGQGLEFLIYFQGNSAPDKSGLPSDRFSAERTGGSVSTLTIQRTQQEDSAVYLCASSLARTGGSEKLFFGSGTQLSVL.

The CDR3 nucleotides are TGCGCCAGCAGTCAAACAGGTCTTGGGGGCTACACCTTC. This codes for CASSQTGLGGYTF. The genes are TRBV5-1 and TRBJ1-2; D is possibly TRBD1 (5 bases). This CDR3 has 13 residues. Trimming removed 5 bases at V and 8 bases at J, with 16 bases between. The germline CDR1 and CDR2 sequences are SGHRS and YFSETQ.

The V call is TRBV18, the J call TRBJ1-1, with 9 nucleotides matching TRBD1. This CDR3 spans 18 amino acids. J was trimmed by 5 bases and V by 3 bases; bases with no gene match: 16. Germline V gene lookup returns CDR1 KGHSH and CDR2 LQKENI. CDR3 sequence reads: CASSPMHPWATGGTEAFF. The CDR3 DNA is TGTGCCAGCTCACCTATGCATCCTTGGGCGACAGGGGGGACTGAAGCTTTCTTT.

The rearrangement links TRBV11-2 to TRBJ1-2, with D unclear. Trimming pared 1 base from V and 0 bases from J, leaving 9 bases between. The CDR3 sequence is 15 residues long. CDR1 is SGHAT, CDR2 FQNNGV, per germline. CDR3 loop: CASSLGHLANYGYTF. In DNA form, the CDR3 reads TGTGCCAGCAGCTTAGGACACCTAGCTAACTATGGCTACACCTTC.

The genes are TRBV9 and TRBJ2-3; D ambiguous. Trimming took 3 bases from V and 0 from J, leaving 5 bases between them. Germline V gene data show CDR1 as SGDLS and CDR2 as YYNGEE. The CDR3 length is 13 residues. As DNA, the CDR3 is TGTGCCAGCAGCGCCACTAGCACAGATACGCAGTATTTT. Translating gives CASSATSTDTQYF.

This clone has at least ten counts. The V call is TRBV4-1, the J call TRBJ1-2; 12 bases map to TRBD1. The V gene's germline CDR1 is MGHRA and CDR2 YSYEKL. V dropped 2 bases and J dropped 0; count of bases not matched to a gene: 7. This CDR3 comprises 18 residues. The CDR3 loop is CASSQPGTGGPANYGYTF. CDR3 DNA: TGCGCCAGCAGCCAACCCGGGACAGGGGGCCCAGCTAACTATGGCTACACCTTC.

CDR3 sequence: CAIMSPAGTEAFF. CDR3 bases: TGTGCCATCATGAGCCCAGCGGGCACTGAAGCTTTCTTT. The chain recombines TRBV10-3 with TRBJ1-1, with no clear D. The V gene's germline CDR1 is ENHRY and CDR2 SYGVKD. The CDR3 sequence is 13 residues long. V was shortened by 7 bases and J by 4 bases, with 13 bases between the two germline ends.